What follows describes a single T cell receptor beta chain. This record comes from a study of cytomegalovirus exposure and HLA in healthy donors. The CDR3 runs 15 residues. V dropped 9 bases and J dropped 6; count of bases not matched to a gene: 15. From germline, CDR1 is SNHLY and CDR2 FYNNEI. The primer mix had 60 Vbeta and 13 Jbeta primers. Data came from immunoSEQ multiplex PCR; TCRdb stores just in-frame clones and leaves some out. Reported are 30,000 to 50,000 clones; the ten largest clones contain roughly 2.9%. The V call is TRBV2, the J call TRBJ1-2; 8 nucleotides agree with TRBD1. The receptor comes from a young woman in good health and CMV-seropositive. Sequenced input: PBMCs. CDR3 amino acids: CASEGQAGGKNGYTF. CDR3 bases: TGTGCCAGTGAGGGACAGGCAGGGGGGAAAAATGGCTACACCTTC.